This T cell receptor beta chain was identified during a study of Ad26.COV2.S vaccination and SARS-CoV-2 variants. Study in general: In the study, Ad26.COV2.S was injected intramuscularly once, or twice 56 days apart.

Study-wide results and limits: Participants in the vaccine arm had higher spike-specific TCR breadth; placebo recipients had lower.

In regard to this clone: What it recognizes is unknown.

Method: immunoSEQ multiplex PCR; TCRdb's copy keeps in-frame clones and lacks some. The profile shows hundreds of thousands of clones, roughly 90% of them singletons. The treatment: about 20 received Ad26.COV2.S at low or high dose, single or two shots; several received placebo; per-sample allocation not given. Material that was analyzed had been drawn on day 63 after the first vaccine or placebo injection. The CDR3 runs to 22 residues. The clonotype comes from a person aged 18 to 65 who received the Ad26.COV2.S COVID-19 vaccine or a placebo. This chain connects TRBV21-1 to TRBJ2-6; the tabulated D call, TRBD1, remains unverified against the DNA. TRBV21-1 is deemed a pseudogene. Sequencing used peripheral blood, obtained in a trial of Ad26.COV2.S vaccine versus placebo. CDR3 region: CASSKIEVRGPLPTSGANVLTF. CDR3 nucleotides: TGTGCCAGCAGCAAGATCGAGGTCAGGGGCCCACTTCCAACCTCTGGGGCCAACGTCCTGACTTTC.